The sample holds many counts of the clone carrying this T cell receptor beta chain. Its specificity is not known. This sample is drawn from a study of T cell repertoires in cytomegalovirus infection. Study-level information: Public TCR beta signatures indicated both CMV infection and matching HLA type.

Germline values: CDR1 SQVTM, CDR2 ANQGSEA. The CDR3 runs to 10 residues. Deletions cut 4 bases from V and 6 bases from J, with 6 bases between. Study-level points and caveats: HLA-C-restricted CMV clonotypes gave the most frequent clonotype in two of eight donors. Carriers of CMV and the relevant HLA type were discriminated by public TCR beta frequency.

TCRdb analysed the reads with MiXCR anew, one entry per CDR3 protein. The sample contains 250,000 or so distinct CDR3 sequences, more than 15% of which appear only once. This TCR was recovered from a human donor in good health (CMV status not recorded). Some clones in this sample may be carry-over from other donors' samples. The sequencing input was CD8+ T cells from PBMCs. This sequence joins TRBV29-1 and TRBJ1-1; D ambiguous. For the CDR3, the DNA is TGCAGCGTTGTAGGCGCTGAAGCTTTCTTT. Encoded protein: CSVVGAEAFF. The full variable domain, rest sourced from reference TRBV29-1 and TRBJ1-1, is SAVISQKPSRDICQRGTSLTIQCQVDSQVTMMFWYRQQPGQSLTLIATANQGSEATYESGFVIDKFPISRPNLTFSTLTVSNMSPEDSSIYLCSVVGAEAFFGQGTRLTVV.